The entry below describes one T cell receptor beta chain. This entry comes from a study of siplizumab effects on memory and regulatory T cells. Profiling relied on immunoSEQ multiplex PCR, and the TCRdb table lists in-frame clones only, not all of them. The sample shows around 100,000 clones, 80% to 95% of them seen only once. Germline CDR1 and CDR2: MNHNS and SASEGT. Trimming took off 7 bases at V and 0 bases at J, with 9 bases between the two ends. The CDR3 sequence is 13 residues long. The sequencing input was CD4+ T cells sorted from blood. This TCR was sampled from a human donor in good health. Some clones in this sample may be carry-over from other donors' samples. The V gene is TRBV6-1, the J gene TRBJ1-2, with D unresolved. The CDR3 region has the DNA TGTGCCAGCAAAGTAGGAGCTAACTATGGCTACACCTTC. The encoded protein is CASKVGANYGYTF.